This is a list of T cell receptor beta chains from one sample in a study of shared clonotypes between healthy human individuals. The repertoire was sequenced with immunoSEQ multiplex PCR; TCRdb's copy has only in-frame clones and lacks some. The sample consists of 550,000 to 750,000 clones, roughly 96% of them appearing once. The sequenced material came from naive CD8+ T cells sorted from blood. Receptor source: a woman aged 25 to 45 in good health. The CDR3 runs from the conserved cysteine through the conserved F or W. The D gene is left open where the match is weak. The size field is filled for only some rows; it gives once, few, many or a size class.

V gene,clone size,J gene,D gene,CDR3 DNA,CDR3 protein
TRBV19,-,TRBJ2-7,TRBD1,TGTGCCAGTAGTGAACCGGGACAGACCTACGAGCAGTACTTC,CASSEPGQTYEQYF
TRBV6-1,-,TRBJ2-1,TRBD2,TGTGCCAGCACTACCGCGGGGGAACTCCTGTTCTTC,CASTTAGELLFF
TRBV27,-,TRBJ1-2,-,TGTGCCAGCAGTTTAGGATTTAAGGGCTATGGCTACACCTTC,CASSLGFKGYGYTF
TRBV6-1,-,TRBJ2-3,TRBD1,TGTGCCAGCCGGTGGGGGACAGGAGTCACAGATACGCAGTATTTT,CASRWGTGVTDTQYF
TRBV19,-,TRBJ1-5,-,TGTGCCAGTAGGCCGGGACCAAATAGCAATCAGCCCCAGCATTTT,CASRPGPNSNQPQHF
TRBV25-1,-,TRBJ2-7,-,TGTGCCAGCAGTTCCTGGGAAGAGACAGGAAGATACGAGCAGTACTTC,CASSSWEETGRYEQYF
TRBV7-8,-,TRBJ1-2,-,TGTGCCAGCAGCTTAGCGCAGCCGGGGCCTGTTAGCTATGGCTACACCTTC,CASSLAQPGPVSYGYTF
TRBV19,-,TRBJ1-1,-,TGTGCCAGTAGCACGGGGGTAAACACTGAAGCTTTCTTT,CASSTGVNTEAFF
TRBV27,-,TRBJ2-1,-,TGTGCCAGCAGTCCTGGAGCGAGTGGGTCCTACAATGAGCAGTTCTTC,CASSPGASGSYNEQFF
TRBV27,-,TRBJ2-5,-,TGTGCCAGCAGTGAAACAGGAGAGGAGACCCAGTACTTC,CASSETGEETQYF
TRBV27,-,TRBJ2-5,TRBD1,TGTGCCAGCAGTTTAGGGACAGGGGAATTAGAGACCCAGTACTTC,CASSLGTGELETQYF
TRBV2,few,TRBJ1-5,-,TGTGCCAGCAGCTGGGACGGTGTTAGCAATCAGCCCCAGCATTTT,CASSWDGVSNQPQHF
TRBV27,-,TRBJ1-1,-,TGTGCCAGCAGTTTGGGGCCGAAAGGGAACACTGAAGCTTTCTTT,CASSLGPKGNTEAFF
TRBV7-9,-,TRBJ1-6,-,TGTGCCAGCAGCTTAGGCAGTTCACCCCTCCACTTT,CASSLGSSPLHF
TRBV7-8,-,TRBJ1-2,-,TGTGCCAGCAGCTTAGATAGTTTCGGCTACACCTTC,CASSLDSFGYTF
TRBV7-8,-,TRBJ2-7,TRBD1,TGTGCCAGCAGTCCGGCAGGGGGTTTCCACGAGCAGTACTTC,CASSPAGGFHEQYF